Listed below are T cell receptor beta chains from one sample, sequenced in a study of blood T cell repertoires in COVID-19. Libraries were prepared by immunoSEQ multiplex PCR; TCRdb keeps only in-frame clonotypes and omits some of them. The data hold more than 350,000 clones, with 80% to 90% observed a single time. Sequencing used peripheral blood. These receptors were taken from a woman aged 25 to 39 with COVID-19, enrolled during active disease. Both conserved end residues are part of each CDR3. The order of the fields is J gene, clone size, D gene, V gene, CDR3 protein, CDR3 DNA. D genes are given only for firm matches. Size tells how often a clone was seen (once, few, many) or the class of an expanded clone, and some rows leave it out.

J gene: TRBJ2-4
clone size: .
D gene: TRBD2
V gene: TRBV5-4
CDR3 protein: CASSLEAGGGNIQYF
CDR3 DNA: TGTGCCAGCAGCTTGGAAGCGGGAGGCGGGAACATTCAGTACTTC

J gene: TRBJ2-7
clone size: .
D gene: .
V gene: TRBV5-6
CDR3 protein: CASSLRTATYEQYF
CDR3 DNA: TGTGCCAGCAGCTTGAGGACAGCGACTTACGAGCAGTACTTC

J gene: TRBJ1-1
clone size: .
D gene: .
V gene: TRBV25-1
CDR3 protein: CASSDNVVNTEAFF
CDR3 DNA: TGTGCCAGCAGTGACAATGTTGTGAACACTGAAGCTTTCTTT

J gene: TRBJ2-3
clone size: once
D gene: TRBD1
V gene: TRBV6-5
CDR3 protein: CASSYGDRANLDTQYF
CDR3 DNA: TGTGCCAGCAGTTACGGGGACAGGGCGAACTTAGATACGCAGTATTTT

J gene: TRBJ2-1
clone size: .
D gene: TRBD2
V gene: TRBV7-6
CDR3 protein: CASSSGLAGEEYEQFF
CDR3 DNA: TGTGCCAGCAGCTCGGGACTAGCGGGAGAGGAATATGAGCAGTTCTTC

J gene: TRBJ1-6
clone size: .
D gene: .
V gene: TRBV2
CDR3 protein: CASRPGQLVGPLHF
CDR3 DNA: TGTGCCAGCAGACCCGGACAGTTAGTTGGACCCCTCCACTTT

J gene: TRBJ2-3
clone size: .
D gene: .
V gene: TRBV10-2
CDR3 protein: CASSSSLDTQYF
CDR3 DNA: TGCGCCAGCAGTTCTTCCTTAGATACGCAGTATTTT

J gene: TRBJ2-1
clone size: .
D gene: TRBD1
V gene: TRBV3-1/TRBV3-2
CDR3 protein: CASSQGTGTYNEQFF
CDR3 DNA: TGTGCCAGCAGCCAAGGGACAGGGACTTACAATGAGCAGTTCTTC

J gene: TRBJ1-5
clone size: few
D gene: .
V gene: TRBV4-3
CDR3 protein: CASSQDTVSNQPQHF
CDR3 DNA: TGCGCCAGCAGCCAAGATACGGTGAGCAATCAGCCCCAGCATTTT

J gene: TRBJ1-1
clone size: .
D gene: TRBD1
V gene: TRBV28
CDR3 protein: CASSSGQGSSAFF
CDR3 DNA: TGTGCCAGCAGTTCGGGACAGGGATCGTCAGCTTTCTTT

J gene: TRBJ1-5
clone size: .
D gene: .
V gene: TRBV24-1
CDR3 protein: CATSDPTRGEGQPQHF
CDR3 DNA: TGTGCCACCAGTGACCCGACTAGGGGCGAGGGTCAGCCCCAGCATTTT

J gene: TRBJ2-7
clone size: .
D gene: .
V gene: TRBV4-3
CDR3 protein: CASSQDLEGPDPREQYF
CDR3 DNA: TGCGCCAGCAGCCAAGATCTGGAGGGCCCAGACCCGAGGGAGCAGTACTTC

J gene: TRBJ2-1
clone size: .
D gene: TRBD2
V gene: TRBV5-4
CDR3 protein: CASSTTSGQYNEQFF
CDR3 DNA: TGTGCCAGCAGCACGACTAGCGGGCAGTACAATGAGCAGTTCTTC

J gene: TRBJ2-1
clone size: .
D gene: TRBD2
V gene: TRBV19
CDR3 protein: CASSIVGGRAGEQFF
CDR3 DNA: TGTGCCAGTAGTATCGTCGGCGGGAGGGCCGGTGAGCAGTTCTTC

J gene: TRBJ2-5
clone size: .
D gene: TRBD1
V gene: TRBV30
CDR3 protein: CAWSVLTGVSPQYF
CDR3 DNA: TGTGCCTGGAGTGTCCTCACAGGGGTCTCTCCCCAGTACTTC

J gene: TRBJ2-3
clone size: few
D gene: TRBD2
V gene: TRBV7-8
CDR3 protein: CASSLVRGRPGLARTDTQYF
CDR3 DNA: TGTGCCAGCAGCTTAGTGCGCGGTCGGCCGGGACTAGCGCGTACAGATACGCAGTATTTT

J gene: TRBJ1-4
clone size: .
D gene: .
V gene: TRBV7-8
CDR3 protein: CASSLTGQYNEKLFF
CDR3 DNA: TGTGCCAGCAGCCTAACGGGACAATATAATGAAAAACTGTTTTTT

J gene: TRBJ2-1
clone size: .
D gene: TRBD2
V gene: TRBV15
CDR3 protein: CATSRGTSDIEQFF
CDR3 DNA: TGTGCCACCAGCAGAGGGACTAGCGATATTGAGCAGTTCTTC

J gene: TRBJ2-2
clone size: .
D gene: .
V gene: TRBV7-2
CDR3 protein: CASSPRIANTGELFF
CDR3 DNA: TGTGCCAGCAGCCCCAGGATTGCGAACACCGGGGAGCTGTTTTTT

J gene: TRBJ2-7
clone size: .
D gene: TRBD2
V gene: TRBV3-1/TRBV3-2
CDR3 protein: CASSQTLASYEQYF
CDR3 DNA: TGTGCCAGCAGCCAAACACTAGCGTCCTACGAGCAGTACTTC

J gene: TRBJ2-1
clone size: .
D gene: .
V gene: TRBV3-1/TRBV3-2
CDR3 protein: CASSQVRDEQFF
CDR3 DNA: TGTGCCAGCAGCCAAGTCAGGGATGAGCAGTTCTTC

J gene: TRBJ2-5
clone size: .
D gene: TRBD2
V gene: TRBV30
CDR3 protein: CAGLAGWETQYF
CDR3 DNA: TGTGCCGGCCTAGCGGGATGGGAGACCCAGTACTTC

J gene: TRBJ2-7
clone size: few
D gene: .
V gene: TRBV28
CDR3 protein: CASSSSPVGPGEQYF
CDR3 DNA: TGTGCCAGCAGTTCCTCTCCGGTTGGTCCCGGCGAGCAGTACTTC

J gene: TRBJ2-1
clone size: .
D gene: .
V gene: TRBV9
CDR3 protein: CASSTGTPLYNEQFF
CDR3 DNA: TGTGCCAGCAGCACCGGGACTCCACTTTACAATGAGCAGTTCTTC

J gene: TRBJ1-2
clone size: many
D gene: TRBD1
V gene: TRBV5-1
CDR3 protein: CASSSTGTGDGYTF
CDR3 DNA: TGCGCCAGCAGCTCGACCGGGACAGGGGATGGCTACACCTTC

J gene: TRBJ1-4
clone size: .
D gene: TRBD1
V gene: TRBV19
CDR3 protein: CASSIHPRGTDEKLFF
CDR3 DNA: TGTGCCAGTAGTATTCATCCCAGGGGGACGGATGAAAAACTGTTTTTT

J gene: TRBJ1-4
clone size: .
D gene: .
V gene: TRBV18
CDR3 protein: CASSYRSTTNEKLFF
CDR3 DNA: TGTGCCAGCTCGTACAGGTCCACAACTAATGAAAAACTGTTTTTT

J gene: TRBJ2-2
clone size: .
D gene: .
V gene: TRBV6-2/TRBV6-3
CDR3 protein: CASSRRDAGELFF
CDR3 DNA: TGTGCCAGCAGTCGGCGGGACGCCGGGGAGCTGTTTTTT

J gene: TRBJ1-4
clone size: .
D gene: .
V gene: TRBV7-2
CDR3 protein: CASSSPGLSTNEKLFF
CDR3 DNA: TGTGCCAGCAGCTCGCCGGGACTTTCAACTAATGAAAAACTGTTTTTT

J gene: TRBJ2-5
clone size: .
D gene: .
V gene: TRBV21-1
CDR3 protein: CASSKEGQGSQETQYF
CDR3 DNA: TGTGCCAGCAGCAAAGAGGGACAGGGCAGCCAAGAGACCCAGTACTTC

J gene: TRBJ2-5
clone size: .
D gene: .
V gene: TRBV11-3
CDR3 protein: CASSFTGSEETQYF
CDR3 DNA: TGTGCCAGCAGCTTCACAGGGTCGGAAGAGACCCAGTACTTC

J gene: TRBJ2-2
clone size: .
D gene: TRBD2
V gene: TRBV5-1
CDR3 protein: CASSLLGTTHGELFF
CDR3 DNA: TGCGCCAGCAGCTTGTTGGGGACTACCCACGGGGAGCTGTTTTTT

J gene: TRBJ1-1
clone size: .
D gene: TRBD1
V gene: TRBV28
CDR3 protein: CASSSTGTGYTEAFF
CDR3 DNA: TGTGCCAGCAGTAGTACCGGGACAGGGTATACTGAAGCTTTCTTT

J gene: TRBJ2-5
clone size: .
D gene: TRBD2
V gene: TRBV3-1/TRBV3-2
CDR3 protein: CASSQDRIAGGRGETQYF
CDR3 DNA: TGTGCCAGCAGCCAAGATCGGATAGCGGGAGGGCGAGGAGAGACCCAGTACTTC

J gene: TRBJ2-7
clone size: .
D gene: TRBD1
V gene: TRBV30
CDR3 protein: CAWRAGTGTDEQYF
CDR3 DNA: TGTGCCTGGAGGGCCGGGACAGGGACTGACGAGCAGTACTTC

J gene: TRBJ1-4
clone size: once
D gene: .
V gene: TRBV6-1
CDR3 protein: CASSELPAGATNEKLFF
CDR3 DNA: TGTGCCAGCAGTGAACTCCCGGCAGGGGCAACTAATGAAAAACTGTTTTTT

J gene: TRBJ1-3
clone size: .
D gene: .
V gene: TRBV10-3
CDR3 protein: CAISEGRRGNTIYF
CDR3 DNA: TGTGCCATCAGTGAGGGCAGGAGGGGAAACACCATATATTTT

J gene: TRBJ2-1
clone size: .
D gene: .
V gene: TRBV12-2
CDR3 protein: CASRLNLSGSHNEQFF
CDR3 DNA: TGTGCAAGTCGCTTGAACCTTAGCGGGAGCCACAATGAGCAGTTCTTC

J gene: TRBJ2-2
clone size: .
D gene: .
V gene: TRBV7-9
CDR3 protein: CASSGGASGTGELFF
CDR3 DNA: TGTGCCAGCAGCGGCGGGGCTTCGGGCACCGGGGAGCTGTTTTTT

J gene: TRBJ2-7
clone size: .
D gene: TRBD2
V gene: TRBV30
CDR3 protein: CAWSVGSGRDEQYF
CDR3 DNA: TGTGCCTGGAGTGTGGGTAGCGGGAGAGACGAGCAGTACTTC